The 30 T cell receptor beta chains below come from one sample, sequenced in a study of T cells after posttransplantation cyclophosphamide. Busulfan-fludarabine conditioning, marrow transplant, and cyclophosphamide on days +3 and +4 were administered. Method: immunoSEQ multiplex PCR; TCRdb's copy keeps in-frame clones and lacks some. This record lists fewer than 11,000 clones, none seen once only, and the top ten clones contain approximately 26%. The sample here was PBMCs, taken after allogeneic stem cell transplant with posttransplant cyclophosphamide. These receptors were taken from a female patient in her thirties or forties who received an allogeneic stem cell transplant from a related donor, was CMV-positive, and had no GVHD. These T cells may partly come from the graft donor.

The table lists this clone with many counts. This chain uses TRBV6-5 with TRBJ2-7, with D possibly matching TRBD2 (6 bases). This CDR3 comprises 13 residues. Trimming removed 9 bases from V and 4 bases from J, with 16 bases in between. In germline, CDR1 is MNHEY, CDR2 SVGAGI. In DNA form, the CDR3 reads TGTGCCAGTAGCGGCAGGAGGTTTTACGAGCAGTACTTC. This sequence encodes CASSGRRFYEQYF.

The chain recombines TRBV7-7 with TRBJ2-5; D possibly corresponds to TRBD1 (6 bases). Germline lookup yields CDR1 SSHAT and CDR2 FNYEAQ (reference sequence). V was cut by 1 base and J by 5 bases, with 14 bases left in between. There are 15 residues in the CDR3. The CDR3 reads CASSLVQGERETQYF. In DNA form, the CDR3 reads TGTGCCAGCAGCTTAGTACAGGGAGAACGGGAGACCCAGTACTTC.

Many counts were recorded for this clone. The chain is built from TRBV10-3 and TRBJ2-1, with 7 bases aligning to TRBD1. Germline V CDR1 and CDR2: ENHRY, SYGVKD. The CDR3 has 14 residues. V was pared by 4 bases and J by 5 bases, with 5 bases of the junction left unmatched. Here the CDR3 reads CAISVRDSHNEQFF. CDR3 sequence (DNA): TGTGCCATCAGTGTCCGGGACAGCCACAATGAGCAGTTCTTC.

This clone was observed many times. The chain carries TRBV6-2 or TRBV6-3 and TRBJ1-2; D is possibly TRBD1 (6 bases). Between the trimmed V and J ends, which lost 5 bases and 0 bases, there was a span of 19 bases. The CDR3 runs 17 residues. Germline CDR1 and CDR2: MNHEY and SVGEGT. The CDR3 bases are TGTGCCAGCAGTGGCTTGGACAGTGGACATACTAACTATGGCTACACCTTC. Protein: CASSGLDSGHTNYGYTF.

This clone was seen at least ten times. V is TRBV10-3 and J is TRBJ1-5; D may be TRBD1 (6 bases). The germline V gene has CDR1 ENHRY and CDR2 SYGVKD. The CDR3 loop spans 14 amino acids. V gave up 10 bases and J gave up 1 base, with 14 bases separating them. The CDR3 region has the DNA TGTGCCACCCAGGGGCCCCAGAGCAATCAGCCCCAGCATTTT. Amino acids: CATQGPQSNQPQHF.

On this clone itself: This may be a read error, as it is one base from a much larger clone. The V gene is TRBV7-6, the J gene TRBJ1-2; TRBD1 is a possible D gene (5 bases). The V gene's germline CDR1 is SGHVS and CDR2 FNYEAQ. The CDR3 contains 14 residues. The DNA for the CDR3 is TGTGCCAGCACCCTCGTGGCCGACAGCTATCGCTACACCTTC. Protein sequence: CASTLVADSYRYTF.

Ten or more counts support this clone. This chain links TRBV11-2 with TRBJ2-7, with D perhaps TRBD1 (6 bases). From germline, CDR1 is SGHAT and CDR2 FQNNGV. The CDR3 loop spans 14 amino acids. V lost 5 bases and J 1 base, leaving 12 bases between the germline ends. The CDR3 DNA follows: TGTGCCAGCAGCACCGGACAGTATTCCTACGAGCAGTACTTC. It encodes CASSTGQYSYEQYF.

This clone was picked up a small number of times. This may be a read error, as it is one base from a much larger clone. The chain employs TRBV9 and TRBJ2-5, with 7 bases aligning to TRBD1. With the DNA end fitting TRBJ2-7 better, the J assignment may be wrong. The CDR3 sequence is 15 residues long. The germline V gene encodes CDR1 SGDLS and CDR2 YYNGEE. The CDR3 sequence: CASSFEQGTAYEQYF. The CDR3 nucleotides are TGTGCCAGCAGCTTCGAACAGGGGACGGCCTACGAGCAGTACTTC.

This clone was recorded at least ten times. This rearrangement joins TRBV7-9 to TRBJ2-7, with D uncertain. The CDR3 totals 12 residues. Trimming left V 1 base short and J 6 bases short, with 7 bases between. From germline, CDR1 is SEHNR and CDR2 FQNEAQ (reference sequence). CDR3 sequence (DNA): TGTGCCAGCAGCTTAGATGTCGGCGAGCAGTACTTC. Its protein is CASSLDVGEQYF.

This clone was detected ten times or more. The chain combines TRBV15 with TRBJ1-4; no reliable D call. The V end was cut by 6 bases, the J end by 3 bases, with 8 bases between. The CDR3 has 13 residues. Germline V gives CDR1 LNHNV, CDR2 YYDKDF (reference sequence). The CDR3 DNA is TGTGCCACCAGTTCGAGGGCTAATGAAAAACTGTTTTTT. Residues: CATSSRANEKLFF.

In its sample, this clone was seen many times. CDR3 protein: CASSLGAGEKGYTF. CDR3 nucleotide sequence: TGTGCCAGCAGCTTAGGGGCAGGGGAAAAGGGCTACACCTTC. The chain links TRBV7-9 to TRBJ1-2, with D possibly matching TRBD1 (6 bases). This CDR3 is 14 amino acids long. Germline V CDR1 and CDR2: SEHNR, FQNEAQ (reference sequence). Trimming stripped 1 base from V and 8 bases from J, with 14 bases between.

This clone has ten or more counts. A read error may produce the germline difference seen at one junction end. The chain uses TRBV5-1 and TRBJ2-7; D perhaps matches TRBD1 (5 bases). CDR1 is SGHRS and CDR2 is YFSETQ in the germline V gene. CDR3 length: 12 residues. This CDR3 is CASSLEGYGQYF. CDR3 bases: TGCGCCAGCAGCTTGGAGGGGTACGGGCAGTACTTC.

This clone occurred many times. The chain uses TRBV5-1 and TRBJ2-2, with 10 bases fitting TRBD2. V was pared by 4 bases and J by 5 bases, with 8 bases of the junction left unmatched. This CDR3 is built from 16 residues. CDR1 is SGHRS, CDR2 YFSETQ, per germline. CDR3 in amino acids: CASSPQLAGRTGELFF. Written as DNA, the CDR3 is TGCGCCAGCAGCCCGCAACTAGCGGGGAGGACCGGGGAGCTGTTTTTT. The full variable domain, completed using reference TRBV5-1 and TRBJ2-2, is KAGVTQTPRYLIKTRGQQVTLSCSPISGHRSVSWYQQTPGQGLQFLFEYFSETQRNKGNFPGRFSGRQFSNSRSEMNVSTLELGDSALYLCASSPQLAGRTGELFFGEGSRLTVL.

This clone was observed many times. This chain's CDR3 is CASRDRGFLNTEAFF. Here the CDR3 DNA reads TGCGCCAGCAGGGACAGGGGGTTTTTGAACACTGAAGCTTTCTTT. This rearrangement joins TRBV10-2 to TRBJ1-1; 10 bases match TRBD1. Germline values: CDR1 WSHSY, CDR2 SAAADI. The CDR3 consists of 15 residues. The junction had 4 bases not matched to a gene; V was cut back by 6 bases and J by 0 bases.

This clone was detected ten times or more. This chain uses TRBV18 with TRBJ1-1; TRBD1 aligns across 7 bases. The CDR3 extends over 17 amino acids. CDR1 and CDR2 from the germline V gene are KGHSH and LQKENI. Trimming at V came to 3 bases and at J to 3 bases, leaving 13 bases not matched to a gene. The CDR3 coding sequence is TGTGCCAGCTCACCGGTCCGACAGGGATCGCGGGACACTGAAGCTTTCTTT. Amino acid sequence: CASSPVRQGSRDTEAFF.

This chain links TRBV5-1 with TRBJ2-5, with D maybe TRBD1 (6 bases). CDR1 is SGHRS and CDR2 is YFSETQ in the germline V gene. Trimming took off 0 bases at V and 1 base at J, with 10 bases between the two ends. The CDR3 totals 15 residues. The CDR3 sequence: CASSLARDIQETQYF. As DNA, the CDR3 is TGCGCCAGCAGCTTGGCCCGGGACATCCAAGAGACCCAGTACTTC.

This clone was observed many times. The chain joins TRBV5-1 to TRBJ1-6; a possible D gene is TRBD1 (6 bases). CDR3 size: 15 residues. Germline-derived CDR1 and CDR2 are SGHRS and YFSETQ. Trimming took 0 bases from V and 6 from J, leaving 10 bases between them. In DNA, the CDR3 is TGCGCCAGCAGCTTGGTCCGGGACACTAATTCACCCCTCCACTTT. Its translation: CASSLVRDTNSPLHF.

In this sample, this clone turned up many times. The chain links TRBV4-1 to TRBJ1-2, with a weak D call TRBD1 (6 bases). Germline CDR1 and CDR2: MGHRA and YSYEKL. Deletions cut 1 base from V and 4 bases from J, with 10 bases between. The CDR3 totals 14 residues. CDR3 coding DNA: TGCGCCAGCAGCCAAGTAGGACAGACCTATGGCTACACCTTC. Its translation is CASSQVGQTYGYTF.

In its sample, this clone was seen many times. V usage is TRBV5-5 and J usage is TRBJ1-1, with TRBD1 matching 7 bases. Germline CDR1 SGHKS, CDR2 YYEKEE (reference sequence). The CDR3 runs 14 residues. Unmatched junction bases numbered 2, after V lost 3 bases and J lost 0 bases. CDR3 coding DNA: TGTGCCAGCAGCTGGGGACAGATGAACACTGAAGCTTTCTTT. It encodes CASSWGQMNTEAFF.

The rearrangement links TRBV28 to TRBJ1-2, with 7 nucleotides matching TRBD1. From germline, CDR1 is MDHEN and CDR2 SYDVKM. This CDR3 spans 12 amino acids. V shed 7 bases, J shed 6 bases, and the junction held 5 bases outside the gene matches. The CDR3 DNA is TGTGCCAGCACCCAGACAGGGAATGGCTACACCTTC. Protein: CASTQTGNGYTF.

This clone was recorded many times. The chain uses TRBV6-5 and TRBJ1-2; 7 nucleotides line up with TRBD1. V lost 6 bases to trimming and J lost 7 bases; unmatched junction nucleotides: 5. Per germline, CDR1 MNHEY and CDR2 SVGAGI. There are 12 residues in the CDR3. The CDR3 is CASSRGGSGYTF. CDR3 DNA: TGTGCCAGCAGCCGAGGGGGCTCTGGCTACACCTTC.

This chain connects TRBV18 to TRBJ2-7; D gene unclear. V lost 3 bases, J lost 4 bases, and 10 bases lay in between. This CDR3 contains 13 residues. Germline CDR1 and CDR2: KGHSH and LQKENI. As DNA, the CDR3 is TGTGCCAGCTCACCGCCTACCTTATACGAGCAGTACTTC. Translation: CASSPPTLYEQYF.

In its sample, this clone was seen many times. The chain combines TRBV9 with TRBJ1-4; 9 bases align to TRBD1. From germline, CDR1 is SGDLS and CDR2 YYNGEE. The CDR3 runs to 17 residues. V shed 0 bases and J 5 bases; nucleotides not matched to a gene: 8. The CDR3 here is CASSVGVSGQGNEKLFF. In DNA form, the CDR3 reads TGTGCCAGCAGCGTAGGCGTGTCGGGACAGGGAAATGAAAAACTGTTTTTT.

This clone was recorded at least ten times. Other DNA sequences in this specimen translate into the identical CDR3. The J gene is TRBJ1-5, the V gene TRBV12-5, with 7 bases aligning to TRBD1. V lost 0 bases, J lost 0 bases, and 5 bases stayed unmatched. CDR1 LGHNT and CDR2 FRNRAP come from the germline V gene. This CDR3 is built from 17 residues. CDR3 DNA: TGTGCTAGTGGTTTGGTACACCCAGGGGGTAGCAATCAGCCCCAGCATTTT. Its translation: CASGLVHPGGSNQPQHF.

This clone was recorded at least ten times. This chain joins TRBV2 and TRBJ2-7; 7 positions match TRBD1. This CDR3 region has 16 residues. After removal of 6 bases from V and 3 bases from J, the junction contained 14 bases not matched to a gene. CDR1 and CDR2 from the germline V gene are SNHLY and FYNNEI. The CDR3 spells CASRYPLPGTDYEQYF. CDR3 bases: TGTGCCAGCAGGTATCCCTTACCCGGGACAGACTACGAGCAGTACTTC.

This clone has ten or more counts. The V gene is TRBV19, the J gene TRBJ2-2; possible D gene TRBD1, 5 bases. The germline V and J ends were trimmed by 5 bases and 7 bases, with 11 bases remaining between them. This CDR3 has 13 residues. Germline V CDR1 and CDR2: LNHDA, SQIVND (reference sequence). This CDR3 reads CASSAQGGGELFF. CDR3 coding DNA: TGTGCCAGTAGTGCGCAGGGCGGCGGGGAGCTGTTTTTT.

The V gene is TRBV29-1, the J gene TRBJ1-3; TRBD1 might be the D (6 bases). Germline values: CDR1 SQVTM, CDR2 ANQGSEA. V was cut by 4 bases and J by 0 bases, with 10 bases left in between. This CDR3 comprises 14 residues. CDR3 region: CSVVTGISGNTIYF. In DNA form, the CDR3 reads TGCAGCGTTGTGACAGGAATCTCTGGAAACACCATATATTTT.

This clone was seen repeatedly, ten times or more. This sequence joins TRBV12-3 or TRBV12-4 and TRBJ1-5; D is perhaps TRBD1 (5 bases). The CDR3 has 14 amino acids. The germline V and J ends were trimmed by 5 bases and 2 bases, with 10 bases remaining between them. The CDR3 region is CASSPQGGNQPQHF. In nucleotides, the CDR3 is TGTGCCAGCAGTCCCCAGGGAGGCAATCAGCCCCAGCATTTT.

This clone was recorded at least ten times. As DNA, the CDR3 is TGCGCCAGCAGTCTCCGCGACAGGGGGTTTGGAGCTTTCTTT. Translation: CASSLRDRGFGAFF. The chain is built from TRBV5-1 and TRBJ1-1; 9 nucleotides align to TRBD1. CDR1 and CDR2 (germline): SGHRS, YFSETQ. V was clipped by 5 bases and J by 10 bases; unmatched bases: 12. The CDR3 loop spans 14 amino acids.

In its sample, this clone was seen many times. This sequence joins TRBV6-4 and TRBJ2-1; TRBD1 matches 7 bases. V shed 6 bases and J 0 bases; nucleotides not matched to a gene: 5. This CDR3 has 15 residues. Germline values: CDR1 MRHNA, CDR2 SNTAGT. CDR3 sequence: CASSADRISYNEQFF. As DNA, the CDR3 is TGTGCCAGCAGCGCGGACAGGATCTCCTACAATGAGCAGTTCTTC.